A single sample is the source of the 12 T cell receptor beta chains below, sequenced in a study of cytomegalovirus exposure and HLA in healthy donors. It was with 60 Vbeta and 13 Jbeta primers that the PCR ran. Libraries were prepared by immunoSEQ multiplex PCR; TCRdb keeps only in-frame clonotypes and omits some of them. Of around 64,000 clones listed, 55% to 65% are singletons. The specimen sequenced was PBMCs. The receptors originated from a woman between 50 and 59 years old in good health and CMV-seronegative.

This chain links TRBV28 with TRBJ1-5, with TRBD1 identical over 7 bases. With V trimmed by 6 bases and J by 5 bases, 7 bases remained unmatched. CDR3 length equals 14 residues. The germline V gene encodes CDR1 MDHEN and CDR2 SYDVKM. The CDR3, as DNA: TGTGCCAGCAGCTCCGGACAGGATTATCAGCCCCAGCATTTT. It translates to CASSSGQDYQPQHF.

V gene TRBV10-3 combines with J gene TRBJ2-1, with TRBD2 matching 7 bases. CDR3 length: 14 residues. Unmatched junction bases numbered 3, after V lost 6 bases and J lost 1 base. Looked up from germline, CDR1 is ENHRY and CDR2 is SYGVKD. The CDR3 sequence is CAISSAGSYNEQFF. The CDR3 DNA is TGTGCCATCAGCTCAGCGGGATCCTACAATGAGCAGTTCTTC.

The V gene is TRBV19, the J gene TRBJ2-5; 7 positions agree with TRBD2. V lost 7 bases, J lost 3 bases, and 14 bases stayed unmatched. This CDR3 contains 16 residues. Germline-derived CDR1 and CDR2 are LNHDA and SQIVND (reference sequence). CDR3 loop: CASTPARASGEETQYF. CDR3 bases: TGTGCCAGTACACCTGCGAGGGCTAGCGGAGAAGAGACCCAGTACTTC.

This clone was found a few times. The chain is built from TRBV6-1 and TRBJ1-1; a weak D match, TRBD1 (5 bases). The CDR3 has 12 residues. Trimming took off 5 bases at V and 8 bases at J, with 12 bases between the two ends. Germline V gives CDR1 MNHNS, CDR2 SASEGT. CDR3 amino acids: CASSFKRGEAFF. CDR3 DNA sequence: TGTGCCAGCAGTTTTAAAAGGGGCGAAGCTTTCTTT.

The V call is TRBV19, the J call TRBJ2-5, with 8 bases lining up with TRBD1. This CDR3 has 13 amino acids. Germline V lookup: CDR1 LNHDA, CDR2 SQIVND (reference sequence). The ends lost 4 bases at V and 3 bases at J; junction bases unmatched: 1. The CDR3 DNA reads TGTGCCAGTAGTAAGACAGGGGAAGAGACCCAGTACTTC. It encodes CASSKTGEETQYF.

This chain joins TRBV5-1 and TRBJ2-3; 9 nucleotides align to TRBD1. V was clipped by 4 bases and J by 7 bases; unmatched bases: 13. Germline V gene data show CDR1 as SGHRS and CDR2 as YFSETQ. The CDR3 runs to 16 residues. The CDR3 spells CASSPGDRVQYHTQYF. The DNA of the CDR3 is TGCGCCAGCAGCCCCGGGGACAGGGTCCAATATCATACGCAGTATTTT.

This clone was seen more than once but under ten times. The chain employs TRBV5-1 and TRBJ1-6, with 9 bases matching TRBD1. Germline V gene sequence: CDR1 SGHRS, CDR2 YFSETQ. The ends lost 3 bases at V and 0 bases at J; junction bases unmatched: 4. The CDR3 has 17 amino acids. CDR3 sequence reads: CASSWGQGGSYNSPLHF. As DNA, the CDR3 is TGCGCCAGCAGCTGGGGACAGGGAGGCTCCTATAATTCACCCCTCCACTTT. The full variable domain, with the rest looked up from reference TRBV5-1 and TRBJ1-6, is KAGVTQTPRYLIKTRGQQVTLSCSPISGHRSVSWYQQTPGQGLQFLFEYFSETQRNKGNFPGRFSGRQFSNSRSEMNVSTLELGDSALYLCASSWGQGGSYNSPLHFGNGTRLTVT.

Written as DNA, the CDR3 is TGTGCCAGTAGTATATCATGGGGCAAGGGGACTGAAGCTTTCTTT. Amino acid sequence: CASSISWGKGTEAFF. The chain has TRBV19 and TRBJ1-1; maybe TRBD1 (5 bases). This CDR3 has 15 residues. Trimming cost V 2 bases and J 5 bases, with 15 bases left between them. Per the germline V gene, CDR1 is LNHDA and CDR2 is SQIVND (reference sequence).

This clone was seen just once. This chain joins TRBV6-1 and TRBJ2-2; 7 bases are a match to TRBD2. In germline, CDR1 is MNHNS, CDR2 SASEGT. The ends lost 3 bases at V and 6 bases at J; junction bases unmatched: 7. CDR3 length: 15 residues. CDR3 DNA: TGTGCCAGCAGTGATTGGTCAGGGAGGGCCGGGGAGCTGTTTTTT. This sequence encodes CASSDWSGRAGELFF.

The chain links TRBV28 to TRBJ2-1, with 10 bases fitting TRBD2. V dropped 6 bases and J dropped 5; count of bases not matched to a gene: 7. Germline V gene sequence: CDR1 MDHEN, CDR2 SYDVKM. The CDR3 length is 15 residues. CDR3 in amino acids: CASSPSGSGDNEQFF. CDR3 DNA: TGTGCCAGCAGCCCTAGCGGGAGTGGTGACAATGAGCAGTTCTTC. The variable domain in full, completed from reference TRBV28 and TRBJ2-1, reads DVKVTQSSRYLVKRTGEKVFLECVQDMDHENMFWYRQDPGLGLRLIYFSYDVKMKEKGDIPEGYSVSREKKERFSLILESASTNQTSMYLCASSPSGSGDNEQFFGPGTRLTVL.

The chain carries TRBV5-1 and TRBJ1-2, with D uncertain. CDR1 SGHRS and CDR2 YFSETQ come from the germline V gene. The CDR3 spans 17 residues. Trimming took off 0 bases at V and 4 bases at J, with 19 bases between the two ends. The CDR3 bases are TGCGCCAGCAGCTTGGCCGTCGGGGAAAGTAGGAGCTATGGCTACACCTTC. This encodes CASSLAVGESRSYGYTF. Variable domain in full (rest from reference TRBV5-1 and TRBJ1-2): KAGVTQTPRYLIKTRGQQVTLSCSPISGHRSVSWYQQTPGQGLQFLFEYFSETQRNKGNFPGRFSGRQFSNSRSEMNVSTLELGDSALYLCASSLAVGESRSYGYTFGSGTRLTVV.

This rearrangement joins TRBV9 to TRBJ2-7; D gene unclear. Germline CDR1 is SGDLS and CDR2 is YYNGEE. Trimming shortened V by 1 base and J by 6 bases, and 8 bases separated the two germline ends. The CDR3 contains 12 residues. Written as DNA, the CDR3 is TGTGCCAGCAGCGTACGTTCGAGCGAGCAGTACTTC. Translation gives CASSVRSSEQYF.